A selection of T cell receptor beta chains follows, all from one sample in a study of T cell responses to AZD1222 COVID-19 vaccine. Method: immunoSEQ multiplex PCR; TCRdb's copy keeps in-frame clones and lacks some. Of 100,000 or so clones listed, 70% to 90% are singletons. This sample comprised peripheral blood, obtained on day 0 of AZD1222 vaccination. These receptors came from an adult in good health. CDR3s include the opening cysteine and the closing phenylalanine or tryptophan. The order of the fields is D gene, clone size, J gene, V gene, CDR3 DNA, CDR3 protein. The D gene is left open where the match is weak. Not all rows give a size; the values are once, few, many and, for expanded clones, a class.

d_call: .; clone_size: .; j_call: TRBJ2-7; v_call: TRBV25-1; cdr3_nt: TGTGCCAGCAGTGACCGGAAGGGGCAGAGGAACGAGCAGTACTTC; cdr3_aa: CASSDRKGQRNEQYF
d_call: .; clone_size: .; j_call: TRBJ2-3; v_call: TRBV12-3/TRBV12-4; cdr3_nt: TGTGCCAGCAGTAGGGCCGGGACAGATACGCAGTATTTT; cdr3_aa: CASSRAGTDTQYF
d_call: TRBD2; clone_size: .; j_call: TRBJ2-1; v_call: TRBV7-2; cdr3_nt: TGTGCCAGCAGCTCCCGGACGGGGGGGTACAATGAGCAGTTCTTC; cdr3_aa: CASSSRTGGYNEQFF
d_call: TRBD1; clone_size: .; j_call: TRBJ1-2; v_call: TRBV15; cdr3_nt: TGTGCCACCAGCAGGGGACAGGGGAACTATGGCTACACCTTC; cdr3_aa: CATSRGQGNYGYTF
d_call: .; clone_size: .; j_call: TRBJ2-7; v_call: TRBV6-1; cdr3_nt: TGTGCCAGCAGTGAAAGGGCAGGGAGCGAGCAGTACTTC; cdr3_aa: CASSERAGSEQYF
d_call: TRBD1; clone_size: .; j_call: TRBJ1-2; v_call: TRBV5-5; cdr3_nt: TGTGCCAGCAGCTGGGTACAGGGGGGGAACTATGGCTACACCTTC; cdr3_aa: CASSWVQGGNYGYTF
d_call: .; clone_size: .; j_call: TRBJ2-3; v_call: TRBV5-5; cdr3_nt: TGTGCCAGCAGCTTGGAGGGATTTACAGATACGCAGTATTTT; cdr3_aa: CASSLEGFTDTQYF
d_call: TRBD2; clone_size: .; j_call: TRBJ2-1; v_call: TRBV29-1; cdr3_nt: TGCAGCGTTGAGGTAATAGCGGGGCACAATGAGCAGTTCTTC; cdr3_aa: CSVEVIAGHNEQFF
d_call: .; clone_size: .; j_call: TRBJ2-2; v_call: TRBV4-3; cdr3_nt: TGCGCCAGCAGCCAAGTCATCACCGGGGAGCTGTTTTTT; cdr3_aa: CASSQVITGELFF
d_call: .; clone_size: .; j_call: TRBJ1-4; v_call: TRBV10-2; cdr3_nt: TGCGCCAGCCGGGGGCGGTGGGATGAAAAACTGTTTTTT; cdr3_aa: CASRGRWDEKLFF
d_call: TRBD2; clone_size: once; j_call: TRBJ2-1; v_call: TRBV7-9; cdr3_nt: TGTGCCAGCAGCTCGAAGACTAGCGGGAGAGGGAGCTCCTACAATGAGCAGTTCTTC; cdr3_aa: CASSSKTSGRGSSYNEQFF
d_call: .; clone_size: .; j_call: TRBJ1-1; v_call: TRBV5-6; cdr3_nt: TGTGCCAGCAGCTTATGGGTTTTTGGCACTGAAGCTTTCTTT; cdr3_aa: CASSLWVFGTEAFF
d_call: TRBD2; clone_size: .; j_call: TRBJ2-1; v_call: TRBV4-3; cdr3_nt: TGCGCCAGCAGCCCCTGGGCTAGCGGGGTCAATGAGCAGTTCTTC; cdr3_aa: CASSPWASGVNEQFF
d_call: TRBD1; clone_size: .; j_call: TRBJ1-2; v_call: TRBV5-4; cdr3_nt: TGTGCCAGCAGCTTGGAGGGGGCCTATGGCTACACCTTC; cdr3_aa: CASSLEGAYGYTF
d_call: .; clone_size: .; j_call: TRBJ1-2; v_call: TRBV4-3; cdr3_nt: TGCGCCAGCAGCCAAGATCGGGGGGGCGGTGGCTACACCTTC; cdr3_aa: CASSQDRGGGGYTF
d_call: TRBD2; clone_size: .; j_call: TRBJ2-3; v_call: TRBV18; cdr3_nt: TGTGCCAGCTCAGCCGGACTAGCGGGATCAGATACGCAGTATTTT; cdr3_aa: CASSAGLAGSDTQYF
d_call: .; clone_size: .; j_call: TRBJ1-1; v_call: TRBV20-1; cdr3_nt: TGCAGTGCTAGTAAACCCACTGAAGCTTTCTTT; cdr3_aa: CSASKPTEAFF